This passage covers 3 T cell receptor beta chains from one sample sequenced in a study of T cell changes during pregnancy in multiple sclerosis. The repertoire was sequenced with immunoSEQ multiplex PCR; TCRdb's copy has only in-frame clones and lacks some. The data hold roughly 42,000 clones, with roughly nine tenths observed a single time. The specimen was CD4+ T cells from peripheral blood mononuclear cells, collected in the first trimester of pregnancy. The receptors here all came from a female donor with multiple sclerosis, enrolled in a pregnancy study.

This clone has a single count. The chain joins TRBV13 to TRBJ2-3; D perhaps matches TRBD1 (5 bases). The germline gives CDR1 PRHDT, CDR2 FYEKMQ (reference sequence). The germline V and J ends were trimmed by 7 bases and 4 bases, with 12 bases remaining between them. The length of the CDR3 is 13 residues. The CDR3 region is CASNGRVADTQYF. In DNA form, the CDR3 reads TGTGCCAGCAACGGCAGGGTAGCAGATACGCAGTATTTT. Complete variable domain (other parts from reference TRBV13 and TRBJ2-3): AAGVIQSPRHLIKEKRETATLKCYPIPRHDTVYWYQQGPGQDPQFLISFYEKMQSDKGSIPDRFSAQQFSDYHSELNMSSLELGDSALYFCASNGRVADTQYFGPGTRLTVL.

The table lists this clone with a few counts. V and J are TRBV14 and TRBJ2-2; 8 nucleotides match TRBD2. Germline-derived CDR1 and CDR2 are SGHDN and FVKESK. The CDR3 spans 15 residues. J was trimmed by 9 bases and V by 4 bases; bases with no gene match: 10. CDR3 in amino acids: CASSLTSDKPRELFF. Written as DNA, the CDR3 is TGTGCCAGCAGCCTGACTAGCGATAAACCCCGGGAGCTGTTTTTT.

The chain joins TRBV27 to TRBJ2-7, with TRBD2 as a possible D gene (7 bases). Germline V CDR1 and CDR2: MNHEY, SMNVEV (reference sequence). The CDR3 has 15 residues. The V and J ends lost 2 bases and 3 bases respectively, with 14 bases between them. Here the CDR3 reads CASSLRGGTIYEQYF. CDR3 in DNA: TGTGCCAGCAGTTTAAGGGGGGGGACTATCTACGAGCAGTACTTC.